These 21 T cell receptor beta chains originate from one sample sequenced in a study of blood T cell repertoires in COVID-19. Sequencing used immunoSEQ multiplex PCR; TCRdb keeps in-frame clones, though not all of them. The sample contains about 180,000 clones, less than 85% of which appear only once. Sequenced sample: peripheral blood. These TCRs come from a human donor in a cohort sampled during active COVID-19.

This clone was seen just once. Other DNA sequences in the same sample also yield this CDR3. The chain joins TRBV6-5 to TRBJ2-2; D is ambiguous. Germline CDR1 MNHEY, CDR2 SVGAGI. CDR3 length equals 12 residues. V was cut by 6 bases and J by 1 base, with 3 bases left in between. The CDR3 here is CASSLNTGELFF. In nucleotides, the CDR3 is TGTGCCAGCAGCTTGAACACCGGGGAGCTGTTTTTT.

As regards this clone: Germline and junction disagree at one end, which may indicate a read error. The chain uses TRBV11-1 and TRBJ2-7, with a tentative D call TRBD2 (5 bases). Per germline, CDR1 SGHAT and CDR2 FQDESV (reference sequence). CDR3 length equals 13 residues. This CDR3 reads CASSLGPGNTGRF. CDR3 DNA sequence: TGTGCCAGCAGCTTAGGTCCCGGGAATACGGGGAGATTC.

The rearrangement uses TRBV5-1 and TRBJ2-7, with 10 nucleotides matching TRBD2. CDR3 size: 17 residues. V was clipped by 1 base and J by 3 bases; unmatched bases: 10. CDR1 and CDR2 from the germline V gene are SGHRS and YFSETQ. The CDR3 sequence is CASSLRASGSYDYEQYF. The CDR3 coding sequence is TGCGCCAGCAGCTTGCGAGCTAGCGGGAGTTATGACTACGAGCAGTACTTC.

The chain uses TRBV29-1 and TRBJ1-2; possible D gene TRBD1, 6 bases. CDR1 and CDR2 (germline): SQVTM, ANQGSEA. The V gene lost 7 bases and the J gene lost 12 bases, with 21 bases spanning the gap. CDR3 length equals 12 residues. CDR3 sequence: CSARGQQGINTF. CDR3 bases: TGCAGCGCGAGGGGCCAACAGGGAATTAACACCTTC.

V gene TRBV30 combines with J gene TRBJ2-7; no definite D call. Germline CDR1 is GTSNPN and CDR2 is SVGIG (reference sequence). The CDR3 runs 12 residues. Trimming cost V 0 bases and J 2 bases, with 5 bases left between them. CDR3 sequence reads: CAWSVATYEQYF. Here the CDR3 DNA reads TGTGCCTGGAGTGTAGCGACCTACGAGCAGTACTTC.

There are a few counts of this clone. The CDR3, as DNA: TGTGCCAGCAGCTCCGGCAGGGTAGCCTACGAGCAGTACTTC. It yields the protein CASSSGRVAYEQYF. The chain joins TRBV7-8 to TRBJ2-7, with a possible D match to TRBD1 (5 bases). V was clipped by 4 bases and J by 2 bases, with 12 bases between them. Germline V CDR1 and CDR2: SGHVS, FQNEAQ. The CDR3 is 14 amino acids.

The rearrangement links TRBV4-1 to TRBJ2-1; 15 bases line up with TRBD2. This CDR3 is built from 18 residues. CDR1 and CDR2 from the germline V gene are MGHRA and YSYEKL. V was pared by 3 bases and J by 4 bases, with 7 bases of the junction left unmatched. CDR3: CASSQGQGLAGGYNEQFF. CDR3 in DNA: TGCGCCAGCAGCCAGGGACAGGGACTAGCGGGGGGTTACAATGAGCAGTTCTTC.

The rearrangement links TRBV27 to TRBJ1-4, with TRBD1 matching over 8 bases. The CDR3 is made up of 15 amino acids. The V and J ends lost 5 bases and 7 bases, in that order; junction bases with no gene match: 9. The V gene's germline CDR1 is MNHEY and CDR2 SMNVEV (reference sequence). The CDR3 DNA follows: TGTGCCAGCAGTCGGACAGGGAGGGAGGGTGAAAAACTGTTTTTT. Encoded protein: CASSRTGREGEKLFF. Together with reference TRBV27 and TRBJ1-4, the CDR3 gives the full variable domain: EAQVTQNPRYLITVTGKKLTVTCSQNMNHEYMSWYRQDPGLGLRQIYYSMNVEVTDKGDVPEGYKVSRKEKRNFPLILESPSPNQTSLYFCASSRTGREGEKLFFGSGTQLSVL.

This chain joins TRBV18 and TRBJ1-4, with unresolved D. The CDR3 is 13 amino acids. With 0 bases removed from V and 8 bases from J, the gap between germline ends came to 7 bases. Germline V lookup: CDR1 KGHSH, CDR2 LQKENI. CDR3 nucleotide sequence: TGTGCCAGCTCACCACCCTCGGGAGAAAAACTGTTTTTT. It specifies CASSPPSGEKLFF. Complete variable domain (other parts from reference TRBV18 and TRBJ1-4): NAGVMQNPRHLVRRRGQEARLRCSPMKGHSHVYWYRQLPEEGLKFMVYLQKENIIDESGMPKERFSAEFPKEGPSILRIQQVVRGDSAAYFCASSPPSGEKLFFGSGTQLSVL.

Comment on this clone: This CDR3 is also generated by other DNA sequences in the sample. The chain employs TRBV7-6 and TRBJ2-7; maybe TRBD2 (6 bases). Germline CDR1 SGHVS, CDR2 FNYEAQ. The CDR3 has 13 amino acids. Trimming cost V 0 bases and J 4 bases, with 7 bases left between them. CDR3 nucleotide sequence: TGTGCCAGCAGCTTAGCGCGGGATTACGAGCAGTACTTC. It codes for CASSLARDYEQYF.

This sequence joins TRBV19 and TRBJ2-2, with a possible D match to TRBD2 (5 bases). This CDR3 contains 14 residues. V was cut by 7 bases and J by 4 bases, with 13 bases left in between. Germline V gives CDR1 LNHDA, CDR2 SQIVND (reference sequence). CDR3 coding DNA: TGTGCCAGTACCTTACGAGGGAGCACCGGGGAGCTGTTTTTT. It encodes CASTLRGSTGELFF.

This clone was picked up one time. J is TRBJ1-4 and V is TRBV5-3; a possible D gene is TRBD1 (5 bases). TRBV5-3 is assigned to the ORF class and has an uncertain function. This CDR3 comprises 19 residues. The germline V and J ends were trimmed by 4 bases and 7 bases, with 29 bases remaining between them. The chain's CDR3 is CARSGRVRGAFFVSEKLFF. The DNA for the CDR3 is TGTGCCAGAAGCGGGAGGGTGAGGGGCGCGTTTTTCGTTAGTGAAAAACTGTTTTTT.

This clone is a singleton in its sample. The chain carries TRBV5-6 and TRBJ1-2, with 11 bases aligning to TRBD1. CDR3 length equals 17 residues. After removal of 2 bases from V and 3 bases from J, the junction contained 9 bases not matched to a gene. Germline loops: CDR1 SGHDT, CDR2 YYEEEE. CDR3 amino acids: CASSFRDRGGSHYGYTF. CDR3 DNA: TGTGCCAGCAGCTTCCGGGACAGGGGGGGTTCGCACTATGGCTACACCTTC. Variable domain in full (rest from reference TRBV5-6 and TRBJ1-2): DAGVTQSPTHLIKTRGQQVTLRCSPKSGHDTVSWYQQALGQGPQFIFQYYEEEERQRGNFPDRFSGHQFPNYSSELNVNALLLGDSALYLCASSFRDRGGSHYGYTFGSGTRLTVV.

The chain couples TRBV7-2 to TRBJ2-6; D is unclear. CDR3 size: 16 residues. The germline gives CDR1 SGHTA, CDR2 FQGNSA. Trimming shortened V by 6 bases and J by 0 bases, and 12 bases separated the two germline ends. The CDR3 is CASRLNTGSGANVLTF. CDR3 DNA sequence: TGTGCCAGCAGACTTAACACGGGCTCTGGGGCCAACGTCCTGACTTTC.

The chain joins TRBV13 to TRBJ2-1, with D possibly being TRBD2 (5 bases). Trimming left V 5 bases short and J 5 bases short, with 13 bases between. The germline V gene encodes CDR1 PRHDT and CDR2 FYEKMQ (reference sequence). The CDR3 contains 14 residues. This chain's CDR3 is CASSEGGGHNEQFF. The CDR3, as DNA: TGTGCCAGCAGCGAAGGAGGCGGACACAATGAGCAGTTCTTC.

The CDR3 nucleotides read TGTGCCAGCAGTGAAAGGCCAGGCTTTAGCTCCTACGAGCAGTACTTC. Amino acids: CASSERPGFSSYEQYF. This rearrangement joins TRBV2 to TRBJ2-7; no definite D call. This CDR3 has 16 residues. The V end lost 2 bases, the J end lost 0 bases, and 14 bases lay between the germline ends. Germline V gives CDR1 SNHLY, CDR2 FYNNEI.

The V call is TRBV7-9, the J call TRBJ1-2; TRBD1 aligns across 7 bases. Looked up from germline, CDR1 is SEHNR and CDR2 is FQNEAQ (reference sequence). This CDR3 is built from 17 residues. The ends lost 5 bases at V and 7 bases at J; junction bases unmatched: 19. The DNA of the CDR3 is TGTGCCAGCAGCCCAGGGACAGACAAGCACAGAGACTCTGGCTACACCTTC. This codes for CASSPGTDKHRDSGYTF.

The rearrangement joins TRBV5-1 to TRBJ1-2, with 8 bases lining up with TRBD1. Looked up from germline, CDR1 is SGHRS and CDR2 is YFSETQ. The CDR3 extends over 15 amino acids. After removal of 0 bases from V and 3 bases from J, the junction contained 4 bases not matched to a gene. CDR3 sequence reads: CASSLDAGGDYGYTF. Written as DNA, the CDR3 is TGCGCCAGCAGCTTGGATGCAGGGGGCGACTATGGCTACACCTTC.

The chain couples TRBV12-3 or TRBV12-4 to TRBJ1-5; TRBD1 is a possible D gene (5 bases). CDR3 length: 12 residues. Between the trimmed V and J ends, which lost 9 bases and 9 bases, there was a span of 15 bases. CDR3 nucleotides: TGTGCCAGTTCATCCCGGGGGAGGCCCCAGCATTTT. This sequence encodes CASSSRGRPQHF.

This chain uses TRBV3-1 (or the pseudogene TRBV3-2) with TRBJ2-1; 8 nucleotides match TRBD2. With 4 bases clipped from V and 0 bases from J, the junction kept 11 bases outside the gene matches. Germline V gene data show CDR1 as LGHDT and CDR2 as YNNKEL (reference sequence). The CDR3 extends over 18 amino acids. The CDR3 DNA reads TGTGCCAGCAGCCTGAGGCGGGGGGCTACGAGCTCCTACAATGAGCAGTTCTTC. Its protein product is CASSLRRGATSSYNEQFF.

The genes are TRBV3-1 (or the pseudogene TRBV3-2) and TRBJ2-7; no clear D. V dropped 0 bases and J dropped 3 bases, with 15 bases sitting between them. From germline, CDR1 is LGHDT and CDR2 YNNKEL (reference sequence). This CDR3 has 16 residues. CDR3 sequence (DNA): TGTGCCAGCAGCCAAGAGCGCAGGCTCAGCCTCTACGAGCAGTACTTC. It is translated as CASSQERRLSLYEQYF.